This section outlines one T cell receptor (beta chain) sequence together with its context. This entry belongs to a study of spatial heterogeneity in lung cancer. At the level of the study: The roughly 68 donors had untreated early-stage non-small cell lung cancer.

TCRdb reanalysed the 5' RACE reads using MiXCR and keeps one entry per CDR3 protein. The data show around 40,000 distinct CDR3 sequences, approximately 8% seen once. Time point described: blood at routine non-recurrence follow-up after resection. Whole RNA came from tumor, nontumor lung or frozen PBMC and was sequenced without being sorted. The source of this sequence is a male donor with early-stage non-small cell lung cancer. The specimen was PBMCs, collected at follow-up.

The CDR3 is CASSEGGQGSQPQHF. In DNA, the CDR3 is TGTGCCAGCAGTGAAGGAGGACAGGGGAGTCAGCCCCAGCATTTT. This chain joins TRBV2 and TRBJ1-5; 9 bases are shared with TRBD1. The V and J ends lost 1 base and 6 bases, in that order; junction bases with no gene match: 4. The CDR3 consists of 15 residues. Per the germline V gene, CDR1 is SNHLY and CDR2 is FYNNEI.